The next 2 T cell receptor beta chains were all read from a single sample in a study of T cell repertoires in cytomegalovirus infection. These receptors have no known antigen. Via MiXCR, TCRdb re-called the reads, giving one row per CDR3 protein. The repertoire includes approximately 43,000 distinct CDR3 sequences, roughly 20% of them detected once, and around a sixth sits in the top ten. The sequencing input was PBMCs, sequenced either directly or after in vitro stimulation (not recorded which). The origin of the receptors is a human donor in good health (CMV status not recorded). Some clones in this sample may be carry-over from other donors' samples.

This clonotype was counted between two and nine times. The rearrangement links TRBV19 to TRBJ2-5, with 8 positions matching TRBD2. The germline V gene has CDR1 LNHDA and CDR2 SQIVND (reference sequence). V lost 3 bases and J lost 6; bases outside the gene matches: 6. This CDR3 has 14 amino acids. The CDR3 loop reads CASSIARTSQTQYF. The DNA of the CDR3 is TGTGCCAGTAGTATCGCGAGGACTAGCCAGACCCAGTACTTC. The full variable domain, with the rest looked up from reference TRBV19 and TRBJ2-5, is DGGITQSPKYLFRKEGQNVTLSCEQNLNHDAMYWYRQDPGQGLRLIYYSQIVNDFQKGDIAEGYSVSREKKESFPLTVTSAQKNPTAFYLCASSIARTSQTQYFGPGTRLLVL.

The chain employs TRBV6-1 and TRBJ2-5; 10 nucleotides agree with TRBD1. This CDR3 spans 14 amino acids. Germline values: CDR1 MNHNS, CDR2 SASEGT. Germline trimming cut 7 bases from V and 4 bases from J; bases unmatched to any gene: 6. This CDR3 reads CASNLGTGVETQYF. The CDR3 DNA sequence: TGTGCCAGCAACCTGGGGACAGGGGTAGAGACCCAGTACTTC.